This T cell receptor (beta chain) was sequenced in a study of T-cell reconstitution after alpha-beta-depleted transplantation in children. This clonotype was counted many times. Unique molecular identifiers tagged the TCRbeta library. MiXCR, run by TCRdb on the PCR reads, gives a single entry per CDR3 protein. Of 190,000 or so distinct CDR3 sequences listed, approximately 14% were seen once; the top ten hold around 13%. The CDR3 spans 13 residues. V was pared by 2 bases and J by 6 bases, with 5 bases between. Germline CDR1 KGHSH, CDR2 LQKENI. The chain uses TRBV18 and TRBJ1-6; D is possibly TRBD1 (5 bases). The sample consisted of PBMCs from the stem cell graft donor, taken from the stem cell graft. This sequence originates from a human donor who donated a stem cell graft to a child with acute lymphoblastic leukemia. CDR3 region: CASSPDSNSPLHF. DNA of the CDR3: TGTGCCAGCTCACCAGACAGTAATTCACCCCTCCACTTT.